This note documents a single T cell receptor beta chain sequence. The CDR3 runs to 15 residues. J lost 7 bases, V lost 2 bases, and 8 bases had no gene match. The V gene's germline CDR1 is SGHKS and CDR2 YYEKEE (reference sequence). Preparation of the TCRbeta library used unique molecular identifiers. TCRdb reprocessed the PCR reads with MiXCR, giving one entry per CDR3 protein. This table has about 400,000 distinct CDR3 sequences, roughly 20% appearing once. The data derive from a study of T-cell reconstitution after alpha-beta-depleted transplantation in children. Sequenced here: PBMCs from the stem cell graft donor, sampled from the stem cell graft. The TCR was taken from a human donor who donated a stem cell graft to a child with acute myeloid leukemia. The V and J genes are TRBV5-5 and TRBJ2-1; TRBD1 aligns across 8 bases. Here the CDR3 reads CASSFLDREANEQFF. DNA for the CDR3: TGTGCCAGCAGCTTTTTGGACAGGGAGGCAAATGAGCAGTTCTTC. Full variable domain (rest looked up from reference TRBV5-5 and TRBJ2-1): DAGVTQSPTHLIKTRGQQVTLRCSPISGHKSVSWYQQVLGQGPQFIFQYYEKEERGRGNFPDRFSARQFPNYSSELNVNALLLGDSALYLCASSFLDREANEQFFGPGTRLTVL.